The T cell receptor (beta chain) under discussion was sequenced for a study of blood T cell repertoires in COVID-19. Germline-derived CDR1 and CDR2 are SGHTA and FQGNSA. This CDR3 is 12 amino acids long. The V gene lost 2 bases and the J gene lost 4 bases, with 5 bases spanning the gap. Sequenced by immunoSEQ multiplex PCR; TCRdb stores in-frame clones only, minus some. This table holds roughly 63,000 clones, around 80% found once. This chain connects TRBV7-2 to TRBJ1-2, with no clear D. This TCR was sampled from a human donor in a cohort sampled during active COVID-19. Sequenced sample: peripheral blood. The CDR3 region is CASSLISYGYTF. CDR3 bases: TGTGCCAGCAGCTTAATCAGCTATGGCTACACCTTC. The full variable domain, with the rest looked up from reference TRBV7-2 and TRBJ1-2, is GAGVSQSPSNKVTEKGKDVELRCDPISGHTALYWYRQSLGQGLEFLIYFQGNSAPDKSGLPSDRFSAERTGGSVSTLTIQRTQQEDSAVYLCASSLISYGYTFGSGTRLTVV.